Detailed here is one T cell receptor (beta chain). Its antigen is undetermined. The data derive from a study of circulating and synovial CD4+ cells in juvenile arthritis. TCRdb's table, derived via immunoSEQ multiplex PCR, lists solely in-frame clones and lacks some. The sample has some 30,000 clones; roughly 95% are singletons. Study results and caveats: The pathogenic-like versus bulk T cell difference escaped Vbeta family analysis. CPL and bulk CD4 samples differed at least tenfold in T cell genomes.

V lost 3 bases and J 4 bases, leaving 6 bases between the germline ends. There are 12 residues in the CDR3. The V gene's germline CDR1 is SEHNR and CDR2 FQNEAQ (reference sequence). The clonotype comes from a human donor with juvenile idiopathic arthritis. The sample taken for sequencing was CD4+ T cells from blood. The rearrangement joins TRBV7-9 to TRBJ1-2; D unclear. The CDR3 loop is CASSLRTYGYTF. The CDR3 nucleotides read TGTGCCAGCAGCTTGCGTACCTATGGCTACACCTTC.